The 20 T cell receptor beta chains listed next were all sequenced from one sample in a study of graft-versus-host responses after intestinal transplantation. The assay was immunoSEQ multiplex PCR, and TCRdb's table has in-frame clones only and misses some. Among over 10,000 clones, 93% were seen once, and the ten largest hold around 4%. Sequenced here: PBMCs, sampled about 37 months after intestinal transplantation. Source of these receptors: a human patient who received an intestinal transplant, so some T cells may come from the graft donor.

This chain links TRBV18 with TRBJ1-6; 8 nucleotides align to TRBD1. This CDR3 spans 14 amino acids. V gave up 3 bases and J gave up 10 bases; unmatched junction bases: 5. Germline CDR1 is KGHSH and CDR2 is LQKENI. The CDR3 nucleotides are TGTGCCAGCTCACCCTCGACAGGGGACTCACCCCTCCACTTT. As protein: CASSPSTGDSPLHF.

The chain links TRBV14 to TRBJ2-2, with TRBD2 matching 11 bases. The V and J ends lost 0 bases and 4 bases, in that order; junction bases with no gene match: 7. Germline CDR1 is SGHDN and CDR2 is FVKESK. The CDR3 spans 18 residues. Here the CDR3 reads CASSQEYLAGGFTGELFF. The CDR3 DNA reads TGTGCCAGCAGCCAAGAGTACCTAGCGGGGGGTTTCACCGGGGAGCTGTTTTTT.

V and J are TRBV13 and TRBJ2-7, with D possibly TRBD1 on 6 matching bases. Germline lookup yields CDR1 PRHDT and CDR2 FYEKMQ (reference sequence). The CDR3 runs 15 residues. Trimming cost V 5 bases and J 5 bases, with 19 bases left between them. The CDR3 protein is CASSTIMQGIHEQYF. CDR3 in DNA: TGTGCCAGCAGCACAATAATGCAGGGGATCCACGAGCAGTACTTC. Full variable domain (missing parts from reference TRBV13 and TRBJ2-7): AAGVIQSPRHLIKEKRETATLKCYPIPRHDTVYWYQQGPGQDPQFLISFYEKMQSDKGSIPDRFSAQQFSDYHSELNMSSLELGDSALYFCASSTIMQGIHEQYFGPGTRLTVT.

The chain joins TRBV10-3 to TRBJ2-2; D unresolved. V lost 0 bases and J 8 bases, leaving 7 bases between the germline ends. Germline values: CDR1 ENHRY, CDR2 SYGVKD. This CDR3 has 13 amino acids. The CDR3 region has the DNA TGTGCCATCAGTGAGTCGGAGACAGGGGAGCTGTTTTTT. This sequence encodes CAISESETGELFF.

The chain carries TRBV5-1 and TRBJ2-4, with 11 bases matching TRBD2. This CDR3 comprises 17 residues. CDR1 is SGHRS and CDR2 is YFSETQ in the germline V gene. With 4 bases clipped from V and 0 bases from J, the junction kept 6 bases outside the gene matches. The CDR3 DNA reads TGCGCCAGCAGCCTACCGACTAGCGGGAAAGCCAAAAACATTCAGTACTTC. This sequence encodes CASSLPTSGKAKNIQYF. Combining the CDR3 with reference TRBV5-1 and TRBJ2-4 gives the whole variable domain KAGVTQTPRYLIKTRGQQVTLSCSPISGHRSVSWYQQTPGQGLQFLFEYFSETQRNKGNFPGRFSGRQFSNSRSEMNVSTLELGDSALYLCASSLPTSGKAKNIQYFGAGTRLSVL.

This rearrangement joins TRBV7-3 to TRBJ2-2; D unclear. This CDR3 region has 14 residues. Between the trimmed V and J ends, which lost 2 bases and 6 bases, there was a span of 10 bases. CDR1 and CDR2 from the germline V gene are SGHTA and FQGTGA. The CDR3 DNA sequence: TGTGCCAGCAGCTTATGGGGAAACGCCGGGGAGCTGTTTTTT. Protein: CASSLWGNAGELFF.

In this sample, this clone turned up a few times. This chain connects TRBV6-4 to TRBJ2-3, with 9 bases lining up with TRBD2. Germline-derived CDR1 and CDR2 are MRHNA and SNTAGT. After removal of 0 bases from V and 4 bases from J, the junction contained 2 bases not matched to a gene. The CDR3 is made up of 15 amino acids. The CDR3 sequence is CASSDSAGGPDTQYF. In nucleotides, the CDR3 is TGTGCCAGCAGTGACTCGGCGGGGGGGCCAGATACGCAGTATTTT.

This chain links TRBV5-6 with TRBJ1-1; unclear D gene. The V gene's germline CDR1 is SGHDT and CDR2 YYEEEE. This CDR3 has 14 residues. V was shortened by 0 bases and J by 1 base, with 7 bases between the two germline ends. CDR3 sequence reads: CASSLARTNTEAFF. The CDR3, as DNA: TGTGCCAGCAGCTTGGCCAGAACGAACACTGAAGCTTTCTTT.

V and J are TRBV27 and TRBJ2-7; 8 bases line up with TRBD1. The V gene end was trimmed by 6 bases and the J gene end by 5 bases; junction bases not matched to a gene: 6. This CDR3 region has 13 residues. Germline V gene sequence: CDR1 MNHEY, CDR2 SMNVEV (reference sequence). The CDR3 loop reads CASSLQGAHEQYF. The DNA for the CDR3 is TGTGCCAGCAGCCTCCAGGGGGCGCACGAGCAGTACTTC.

V is TRBV10-2 and J is TRBJ1-4, with D perhaps TRBD1 (5 bases). The CDR3 extends over 12 amino acids. From germline, CDR1 is WSHSY and CDR2 SAAADI. With 5 bases removed from V and 8 bases from J, the gap between germline ends came to 9 bases. The CDR3 here is CASSPGGEKLFF. Here the CDR3 DNA reads TGCGCCAGCAGTCCGGGGGGGGAAAAACTGTTTTTT.

This sequence joins TRBV5-8 and TRBJ1-6; unclear D gene. Trimming pared 5 bases from V and 9 bases from J, leaving 9 bases between. The CDR3 runs 12 residues. Germline V gene sequence: CDR1 SGHTS, CDR2 YDEGEE. CDR3 nucleotides: TGTGCCAGCAGGAACAGCCTTTCACCCCTCCACTTT. Translated, it gives CASRNSLSPLHF.

The V gene is TRBV15, the J gene TRBJ1-1; no clear D gene. CDR3 size: 12 residues. Trimming took 0 bases from V and 2 from J, leaving 1 base between them. Germline CDR1 is LNHNV and CDR2 is YYDKDF (reference sequence). The CDR3 DNA follows: TGTGCCACCAGCAGAGAAAACACTGAAGCTTTCTTT. This encodes CATSRENTEAFF.

The rearrangement joins TRBV12-5 to TRBJ2-5, with D possibly matching TRBD2 (6 bases). V was shortened by 7 bases and J by 6 bases, with 12 bases between the two germline ends. There are 12 residues in the CDR3. Germline loops: CDR1 LGHNT, CDR2 FRNRAP. The CDR3 DNA follows: TGTGCTAGTGCGCGGGGCAGGAAGACCCAGTACTTC. It specifies CASARGRKTQYF.

This clone appeared a single time. This rearrangement joins TRBV18 to TRBJ2-3; maybe TRBD2 (6 bases). There are 16 residues in the CDR3. Trimming pared 2 bases from V and 3 bases from J, leaving 15 bases between. Germline V gene sequence: CDR1 KGHSH, CDR2 LQKENI. The CDR3 reads CASSPGTAGTTDTQYF. Written as DNA, the CDR3 is TGTGCCAGCTCACCAGGGACCGCGGGGACTACAGATACGCAGTATTTT.

The chain uses TRBV9 and TRBJ2-2; D gene uncertain. Trimming stripped 3 bases from V and 5 bases from J, with 11 bases between. The V gene's germline CDR1 is SGDLS and CDR2 YYNGEE. CDR3 size: 14 residues. The CDR3 DNA is TGTGCCAGCAGCGCGACCCCAGGTACCGGGGAGCTGTTTTTT. This gives the protein CASSATPGTGELFF.

J is TRBJ2-5 and V is TRBV11-2, with D possibly being TRBD2 (7 bases). V gave up 6 bases and J gave up 9 bases, with 14 bases separating them. The germline V gene has CDR1 SGHAT and CDR2 FQNNGV. This CDR3 is built from 12 residues. CDR3 DNA sequence: TGTGCCAGCAGGCCTGCGGGGGCGGCCCAGTACTTC. It encodes CASRPAGAAQYF.

This sequence joins TRBV29-1 and TRBJ1-1; 7 bases align to TRBD1. Germline lookup yields CDR1 SQVTM and CDR2 ANQGSEA. V dropped 4 bases and J dropped 6; count of bases not matched to a gene: 14. This CDR3 is 15 amino acids long. Here the CDR3 reads CSVAATGYSGAEAFF. The CDR3 bases are TGCAGCGTTGCGGCGACAGGGTATTCGGGAGCTGAAGCTTTCTTT.

The V and J genes are TRBV5-1 and TRBJ2-1; D assignment may be TRBD1 or TRBD2 (5 bases each). The germline CDR1 and CDR2 sequences are SGHRS and YFSETQ. The V and J ends lost 2 bases and 8 bases respectively, with 17 bases between them. The CDR3 has 15 residues. In DNA, the CDR3 is TGCGCCAGCAGCTTCAGGGACGATCCCATCTATGAGCAGTTCTTC. Its translation is CASSFRDDPIYEQFF. Complete variable domain (other parts from reference TRBV5-1 and TRBJ2-1): KAGVTQTPRYLIKTRGQQVTLSCSPISGHRSVSWYQQTPGQGLQFLFEYFSETQRNKGNFPGRFSGRQFSNSRSEMNVSTLELGDSALYLCASSFRDDPIYEQFFGPGTRLTVL.

The table lists this clone with a count of one. The rearrangement links TRBV9 to TRBJ2-7; D is unresolved. The CDR3 contains 14 residues. V was pared by 2 bases and J by 1 base, with 10 bases between. Per germline, CDR1 SGDLS and CDR2 YYNGEE. CDR3 amino acids: CASSVAGPSYEQYF. The CDR3 bases are TGTGCCAGCAGCGTTGCCGGGCCGTCCTACGAGCAGTACTTC.

The chain has TRBV5-1 and TRBJ1-2; 7 bases line up with TRBD1. The ends lost 4 bases at V and 0 bases at J; junction bases unmatched: 3. CDR3 length equals 14 residues. CDR1 is SGHRS and CDR2 is YFSETQ in the germline V gene. In DNA, the CDR3 is TGCGCCAGCAGCCTTGGGACAGCTAACTATGGCTACACCTTC. Protein sequence: CASSLGTANYGYTF. The full variable domain, rest sourced from reference TRBV5-1 and TRBJ1-2, is KAGVTQTPRYLIKTRGQQVTLSCSPISGHRSVSWYQQTPGQGLQFLFEYFSETQRNKGNFPGRFSGRQFSNSRSEMNVSTLELGDSALYLCASSLGTANYGYTFGSGTRLTVV.